The T cell receptor (beta chain) under discussion was sequenced for a study of blood T cell repertoires in COVID-19. Across the whole study: The study drew acute and convalescent COVID-19 samples from the United States, Italy and Spain. The cDNA or gDNA used as material had been derived from T cells, B-cell-depleted T cells, or PBMCs.

Enrolled through a virtual design, the participants were between roughly 18 and 95 years of age and came from under 25 US areas. The study assigned cohorts using participant-reported clinical history. The data were produced by immunoSEQ multiplex PCR, yet TCRdb's version contains in-frame clones alone and is incomplete. Of 150,000 or so clones listed, roughly 84% are singletons. The CDR3 length is 13 residues. The V gene's germline CDR1 is SGHDT and CDR2 YYEEEE. V gave up 4 bases and J gave up 9 bases, with 16 bases separating them. Sequencing input: PBMCs or T cells enriched from blood (not recorded which). The TCR comes from a woman between 55 and 75 years old who had recovered from COVID-19. The rearrangement links TRBV5-6 to TRBJ2-5; tentative D call: TRBD1 (5 bases). CDR3 sequence (DNA): TGTGCCAGCAGCAGGGGCCCTTTTGGGGCCCAGTACTTC. This gives the protein CASSRGPFGAQYF. Combining the CDR3 with reference TRBV5-6 and TRBJ2-5 gives the whole variable domain DAGVTQSPTHLIKTRGQQVTLRCSPKSGHDTVSWYQQALGQGPQFIFQYYEEEERQRGNFPDRFSGHQFPNYSSELNVNALLLGDSALYLCASSRGPFGAQYFGPGTRLLVL.